This T cell receptor (beta chain) emerged from a study of blood T cell repertoires in COVID-19. In the study overall: COVID-19 samples collected from the United States, Italy and Spain covered acute and convalescent phases.

A few counts support this clone. Data came from immunoSEQ multiplex PCR; TCRdb stores just in-frame clones and leaves some out. Of roughly 200,000 clones listed, around four fifths were seen once; the top ten hold 2.8%. Trimming shortened V by 4 bases and J by 7 bases, and 20 bases separated the two germline ends. Per the germline V gene, CDR1 is SGHDT and CDR2 is YYEEEE. The CDR3 spans 16 residues. This sequence originates from a woman aged 80 or over with active or convalescent COVID-19. Source material: peripheral blood. The genes are TRBV5-6 and TRBJ1-4; D might be TRBD1 (5 bases). CDR3 DNA sequence: TGTGCCAGCAGCGATTTGATGGGGCTTGGGGTTGAAAAACTGTTTTTT. Translating gives CASSDLMGLGVEKLFF.